This T cell receptor beta chain was sequenced in a study of regulatory T cells in long-lasting Graves disease. Broader study findings: Compared with new cases, persistent Graves' patients showed reduced TCR diversity.

This clonotype was seen at least ten times. Its matching antigen is unknown. The TCR beta library used iRepertoire HTBI primers with Arm-PCR amplification of CDR3. TCRdb independently ran MiXCR on the multiplex PCR reads; one entry per CDR3 protein. The sample contains about 470,000 distinct CDR3 sequences, approximately 15% of which appear only once. The time point denotes: newly diagnosed GD, antithyroid drugs for less than 3 months. Scientists built the TCR library using RNA that was extracted from PBMCs. The junction had 1 base not matched to a gene; V was cut back by 3 bases and J by 6 bases. Germline V gene data show CDR1 as SNHLY and CDR2 as FYNNEI. The CDR3 extends over 13 amino acids. The sample was also reused in another study, on T cells in Graves' hyperthyroidism and ophthalmopathy.

J is TRBJ2-1 and V is TRBV2; the match to TRBD1 covers 8 bases. The source material was peripheral blood mononuclear cells (PBMCs), sampled at new diagnosis, from a patient treated with antithyroid drugs. The clonotype was recovered from a woman in her 30s with Graves disease. The CDR3 protein is CASSDTGGNEQFF. The CDR3 nucleotides are TGTGCCAGCAGTGATACAGGGGGCAATGAGCAGTTCTTC.